A single sample gave rise to the 21 T cell receptor beta chains below, sequenced in a study of T-cell reconstitution after alpha-beta-depleted transplantation in children (dated by TCRdb to the mid-2010s). Libraries were constructed by PCR. The run used an Illumina HiSeq 2500. Molecular barcoding was employed in the preparation of TCR libraries, with unique molecular identifiers being used to normalize TCRbeta repertoire quantification. Through fastp at Q25 and MiXCR, TCRdb rebuilt clones from the public reads, retaining in-frame beta chains. Rows with a matching CDR3 protein are joined into one entry that keeps the most common DNA and genes. The sample table lists around 530,000 distinct CDR3 sequences, about 33% of them with a count of one. 2% to 3% of the sample is in the top ten clones. The specimen was PBMCs from the stem cell graft donor, collected from the stem cell graft. The origin of the receptors is a human donor who donated a stem cell graft to a child with aplastic anemia.

V and J are TRBV10-3 and TRBJ1-5; maybe TRBD1 (6 bases). From germline, CDR1 is ENHRY and CDR2 SYGVKD. CDR3 length: 14 amino acids. The ends were cut back, 10 bases at V and 3 bases at J, with 16 bases in the middle. CDR3: CATNGRGDNQPQHF. The CDR3 coding sequence is TGTGCCACCAACGGAAGGGGGGACAATCAGCCCCAGCATTTT.

This chain connects TRBV6-5 to TRBJ1-1, with 9 nucleotides matching TRBD1. CDR3 size: 15 residues. Germline V gives CDR1 MNHEY, CDR2 SVGAGI. The junction had 5 bases not matched to a gene; V was cut back by 0 bases and J by 6 bases. In nucleotides, the CDR3 is TGTGCCAGCAGTTACTCGGGGACAGGGAAATCTGAAGCTTTCTTT. Protein sequence: CASSYSGTGKSEAFF.

This chain uses TRBV7-2 with TRBJ2-3; 7 nucleotides agree with TRBD2. The ends lost 4 bases at V and 3 bases at J; junction bases unmatched: 10. Looked up from germline, CDR1 is SGHTA and CDR2 is FQGNSA. The CDR3 is 16 amino acids. Here the CDR3 DNA reads TGTGCCAGCAGCTCCACCTTTGGGGGGGGAACAGATACGCAGTATTTT. Amino acids: CASSSTFGGGTDTQYF. Full variable domain (missing parts from reference TRBV7-2 and TRBJ2-3): GAGVSQSPSNKVTEKGKDVELRCDPISGHTALYWYRQSLGQGLEFLIYFQGNSAPDKSGLPSDRFSAERTGGSVSTLTIQRTQQEDSAVYLCASSSTFGGGTDTQYFGPGTRLTVL.

This clonotype was detected a few times. The chain is built from TRBV12-3 or TRBV12-4 and TRBJ1-2; a possible D gene is TRBD1 (5 bases). The CDR3 covers 15 residues. V was cut by 7 bases and J by 8 bases, with 23 bases left in between. DNA for the CDR3: TGTGCCAGCAACTCGATGCCGGGGCCGACGGGAGGCTACACCTTC. It encodes CASNSMPGPTGGYTF.

This clonotype was seen a handful of times. The chain combines TRBV29-1 with TRBJ1-2; D might be TRBD1 (6 bases). Germline-derived CDR1 and CDR2 are SQVTM and ANQGSEA. Trimming left V 2 bases short and J 5 bases short, with 9 bases between. The length of the CDR3 is 12 residues. The CDR3 nucleotides read TGCAGCGTTGAACTGGGGGCGTATGGCTACACCTTC. This sequence encodes CSVELGAYGYTF.

This clonotype was detected a few times. V is TRBV12-3 or TRBV12-4 and J is TRBJ2-7; the match to TRBD2 covers 9 bases. Trimming at V came to 3 bases and at J to 6 bases, leaving 12 bases not matched to a gene. CDR3 size: 16 residues. The CDR3 here is CASSFFGLAGSCEQYV. The CDR3 DNA reads as TGTGCCAGCAGTTTCTTTGGGCTAGCGGGAAGTTGCGAGCAGTACGTC.

CDR3 DNA sequence: TGTGCCAGCAGAACGGTGACCGGGGAGCTGTTTTTT. It is translated as CASRTVTGELFF. The chain joins TRBV6-2 or TRBV6-3 to TRBJ2-2; D gene uncertain. The CDR3 is 12 residues long. V was trimmed by 6 bases and J by 5 bases, leaving 7 bases between them. Germline V lookup: CDR1 MNHEY, CDR2 SVGEGT.

This clonotype has more than one count but fewer than ten. The gene calls are TRBV5-1 and TRBJ1-1; tentatively, D is TRBD1 (5 bases). Germline V gives CDR1 SGHRS, CDR2 YFSETQ. Trimming stripped 0 bases from V and 3 bases from J, with 6 bases between. The length of the CDR3 is 13 residues. CDR3 sequence reads: CASSLGGHTEAFF. CDR3 DNA: TGCGCCAGCAGCTTGGGGGGACACACTGAAGCTTTCTTT.

V gene TRBV11-2 combines with J gene TRBJ2-2; 10 bases fit TRBD2. Trimming cost V 10 bases and J 5 bases; bases outside gene matches: 19. CDR1 is SGHAT and CDR2 is FQNNGV in the germline V gene. The CDR3 loop spans 18 amino acids. The CDR3 protein is CATPQASGSRIGTGELFF. The CDR3 DNA reads TGTGCCACGCCCCAGGCTAGCGGGAGCCGAATCGGAACCGGGGAGCTGTTTTTT.

The V call is TRBV30, the J call TRBJ1-3; D unresolved. V was clipped by 3 bases and J by 2 bases, with 5 bases between them. This CDR3 region has 12 residues. The germline V gene encodes CDR1 GTSNPN and CDR2 SVGIG (reference sequence). CDR3 DNA: TGTGCCTGGAGGGACCCTGGAAACACCATATATTTT. The encoded protein is CAWRDPGNTIYF.

In its sample, this clonotype was seen a few times. V usage is TRBV19 and J usage is TRBJ1-5; D is unclear. Looked up from germline, CDR1 is LNHDA and CDR2 is SQIVND (reference sequence). The CDR3 runs 15 residues. V was cut by 3 bases and J by 1 base, with 10 bases left in between. The CDR3 region has the DNA TGTGCCAGTAGTATTGACTCGACGAGCAATCAGCCCCAGCATTTT. Its translation: CASSIDSTSNQPQHF.

V gene TRBV5-4 combines with J gene TRBJ2-3; TRBD1 matches at 7 bases. The germline gives CDR1 SGHNT, CDR2 YYREEE (reference sequence). The J segment lost 6 bases and the V segment lost 0 bases, leaving 13 bases of the junction unmatched. The CDR3 runs 17 residues. The CDR3 region is CASSLAPGQTFVDTQYF. Here the CDR3 DNA reads TGTGCCAGCAGCTTGGCCCCGGGACAGACCTTCGTGGATACGCAGTATTTT.

This chain uses TRBV25-1 with TRBJ1-1; 7 bases match TRBD1. V dropped 7 bases and J dropped 4; count of bases not matched to a gene: 12. CDR3 length equals 15 residues. CDR1 is MGHDK, CDR2 SYGVNS, per germline. In nucleotides, the CDR3 is TGTGCCAGCACTCCAGGGGGGGCAGGGGTCACTGAAGCTTTCTTT. It codes for CASTPGGAGVTEAFF.

This clonotype was observed a few times. The gene calls are TRBV20-1 and TRBJ2-1, with 8 bases lining up with TRBD2. The CDR3 totals 16 residues. From germline, CDR1 is DFQATT and CDR2 SNEGSKA (reference sequence). V dropped 0 bases and J dropped 6; count of bases not matched to a gene: 10. CDR3 DNA sequence: TGCAGTGCTAGAGATATCCGAGCGGGAGTTAGCAATGAGCAGTTCTTC. It is translated as CSARDIRAGVSNEQFF.

CDR3 DNA: TGCGCCAGCAGCTTGGTATTCAGGGCCTTAGGGGCCGTGAACACCGGGGAGCTGTTTTTT. Translation: CASSLVFRALGAVNTGELFF. The J gene is TRBJ2-2, the V gene TRBV5-1; TRBD1 might be the D (5 bases). The CDR3 length is 20 residues. The ends were cut back, 0 bases at V and 1 base at J, with 22 bases in the middle. Per the germline V gene, CDR1 is SGHRS and CDR2 is YFSETQ.

This clonotype showed up just a few times. The chain joins TRBV29-1 to TRBJ1-2; TRBD1 might be the D (5 bases). The CDR3 loop spans 13 amino acids. The germline CDR1 and CDR2 sequences are SQVTM and ANQGSEA. The ends were cut back, 0 bases at V and 3 bases at J, with 8 bases in the middle. Here the CDR3 reads CSVEDRAHYGYTF. CDR3 nucleotides: TGCAGCGTTGAAGACAGGGCTCACTATGGCTACACCTTC.

V gene TRBV20-1 combines with J gene TRBJ2-7; TRBD2 matches 7 bases. The V gene's germline CDR1 is DFQATT and CDR2 SNEGSKA (reference sequence). J was trimmed by 1 base and V by 3 bases; bases with no gene match: 9. The CDR3 has 15 residues. CDR3 in amino acids: CSARGTSADSYEQYF. The DNA of the CDR3 is TGCAGTGCTAGGGGTACTAGCGCCGATTCCTACGAGCAGTACTTC.

With regard to this clonotype: The germline gene is not matched at one end of the junction; a read error may be the cause. The gene calls are TRBV12-3 or TRBV12-4 and TRBJ1-1; D remains unclear. The CDR3 spans 13 residues. The CDR3 region is CANSFTLVAGAFF. CDR3 sequence (DNA): TGTGCCAACAGTTTTACTCTGGTAGCCGGAGCTTTCTTT.

The chain recombines TRBV5-6 with TRBJ2-4; no clear D. The ends were cut back, 1 base at V and 0 bases at J, with 8 bases in the middle. The CDR3 loop spans 15 amino acids. CDR1 and CDR2 (germline): SGHDT, YYEEEE. CDR3 coding DNA: TGTGCCAGCAGCTTGTGGGCCGTAGCCAAAAACATTCAGTACTTC. Translated, it gives CASSLWAVAKNIQYF.

This clonotype was seen a few times. This chain uses TRBV12-3 or TRBV12-4 with TRBJ2-1, with D possibly TRBD2 on 5 matching bases. Trimming left V 7 bases short and J 2 bases short, with 30 bases between. This CDR3 has 20 amino acids. CDR3 sequence (DNA): TGTGCCAGCATCCCTAAGACCGGGAACGCAAACTTTCTGACCTACAATGAGCAGTTCTTC. Its translation: CASIPKTGNANFLTYNEQFF.

The genes are TRBV6-2 or TRBV6-3 and TRBJ2-7, with TRBD2 matching over 12 bases. The length of the CDR3 is 15 residues. The J segment lost 4 bases and the V segment lost 4 bases, leaving 5 bases of the junction unmatched. CDR1 and CDR2 from the germline V gene are MNHEY and SVGEGT. The CDR3 spells CASSFLGLAGYEQYF. The CDR3 DNA is TGTGCCAGCAGTTTCCTTGGACTAGCGGGGTACGAGCAGTACTTC.